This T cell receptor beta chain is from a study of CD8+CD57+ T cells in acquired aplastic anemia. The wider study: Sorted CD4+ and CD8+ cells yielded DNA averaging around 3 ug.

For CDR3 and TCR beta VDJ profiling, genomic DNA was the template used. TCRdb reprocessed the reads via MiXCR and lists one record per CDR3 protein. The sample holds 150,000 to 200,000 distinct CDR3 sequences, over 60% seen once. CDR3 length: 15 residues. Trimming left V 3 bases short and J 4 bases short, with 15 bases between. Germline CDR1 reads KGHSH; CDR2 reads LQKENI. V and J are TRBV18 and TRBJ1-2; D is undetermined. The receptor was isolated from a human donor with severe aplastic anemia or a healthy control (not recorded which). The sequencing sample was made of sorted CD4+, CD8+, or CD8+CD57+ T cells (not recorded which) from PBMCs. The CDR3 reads CASSPPSAAFYGYTF. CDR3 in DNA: TGTGCCAGCTCACCCCCGTCGGCCGCCTTCTATGGCTACACCTTC.